The rows below give T cell receptor beta chains drawn from one sample of a study of blood T cell repertoires in COVID-19. Generated by immunoSEQ multiplex PCR, the TCRdb table keeps only in-frame clones and is missing some. The data contain some 140,000 clones, roughly 80% of them singletons. Material for sequencing was peripheral blood. The source is a woman aged 60-70 years with COVID-19, enrolled during active disease. Both conserved end residues are part of each CDR3. A D gene is named only where the DNA matches it firmly. A row's size may be missing; if present it is once, few, many or a size class.

DNA,CDR3,J,D,size,V
TGTGCCAGCAGTTCAGGGGTCAGCAATCAGCCCCAGCATTTT,CASSSGVSNQPQHF,TRBJ1-5,NA,NA,TRBV2
TGTGCCAGCAGCTTATACAGGGCCAGCGGGGAGCTGTTTTTT,CASSLYRASGELFF,TRBJ2-2,NA,NA,TRBV11-3
TGTGCCAGCAGTCGGACTAGCGGAACCTACAATGAGCAGTTCTTC,CASSRTSGTYNEQFF,TRBJ2-1,TRBD2,NA,TRBV6-5
TGTGCCAGCAGCCAACGGAGCGGACCCTACGAGCAGTACTTC,CASSQRSGPYEQYF,TRBJ2-7,NA,NA,TRBV14
TGTGCCAGCTCACCGGGACAGGGTGTAGAGACCCAGTACTTC,CASSPGQGVETQYF,TRBJ2-5,TRBD1,once,TRBV18
TGTGCCAGCAGTGAAGGTTATGCGGCAGGGGCAACTAATGAAAAACTGTTTTTT,CASSEGYAAGATNEKLFF,TRBJ1-4,NA,NA,TRBV2
TGTGCCAGCAAAGTGGGGGGTGCTCTTCAAGAGACCCAGTACTTC,CASKVGGALQETQYF,TRBJ2-5,NA,NA,TRBV6-6
TGTGCCAGCTCCACAGGGGAGACAGCCTACAATGAGCAGTTCTTC,CASSTGETAYNEQFF,TRBJ2-1,TRBD1,NA,TRBV18
TGTGCCAGCAGTGACGGCGGGGGGAATTCACCCCTCCACTTT,CASSDGGGNSPLHF,TRBJ1-6,NA,NA,TRBV2
TGTGCCAGTCTCAGGCTCAACACCGGGGAGCTGTTTTTT,CASLRLNTGELFF,TRBJ2-2,NA,NA,TRBV19
TGTGCCAGTAACAAAGCTAACTATGGCTACACCTTC,CASNKANYGYTF,TRBJ1-2,NA,NA,TRBV19
TGTGCCAGCAGCCCGGGACTGAGCAATCAGCCCCAGCATTTT,CASSPGLSNQPQHF,TRBJ1-5,NA,NA,TRBV7-9
TGTGCCACCAGTGAACCCGGGGGGGCCAACCACAATGAGCAGTTCTTC,CATSEPGGANHNEQFF,TRBJ2-1,TRBD2,NA,TRBV24-1
TGTGCCAGCAGTTGGGACTTCTACGAGCAGTACTTC,CASSWDFYEQYF,TRBJ2-7,NA,NA,TRBV6-2/TRBV6-3
TGTGCCAGCAGTGCGGACAGAAACATTCAGTACTTC,CASSADRNIQYF,TRBJ2-4,NA,NA,TRBV2
TGCGCCAGCAGCCAAGTTAGGCCAGGGGGCCACGAGCAGTACTTC,CASSQVRPGGHEQYF,TRBJ2-7,TRBD1,once,TRBV4-1